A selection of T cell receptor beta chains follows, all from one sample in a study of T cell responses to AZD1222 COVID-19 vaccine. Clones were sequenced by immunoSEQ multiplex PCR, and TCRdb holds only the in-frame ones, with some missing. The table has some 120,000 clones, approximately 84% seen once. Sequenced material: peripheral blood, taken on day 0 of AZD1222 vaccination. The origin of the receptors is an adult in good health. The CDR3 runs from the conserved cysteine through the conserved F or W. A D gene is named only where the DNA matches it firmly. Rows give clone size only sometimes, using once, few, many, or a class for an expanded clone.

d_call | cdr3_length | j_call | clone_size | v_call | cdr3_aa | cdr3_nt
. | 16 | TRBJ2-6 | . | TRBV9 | CASSVRSGAGANVLTF | TGTGCCAGCAGCGTACGTTCAGGGGCAGGGGCCAACGTCCTGACTTTC
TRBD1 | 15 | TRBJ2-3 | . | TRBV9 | CASSQGTASTDTQYF | TGTGCCAGCAGTCAAGGGACAGCTAGCACAGATACGCAGTATTTT
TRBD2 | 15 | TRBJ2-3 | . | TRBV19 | CASISDSGRTDTQYF | TGTGCCAGTATCTCGGATAGCGGGCGCACAGATACGCAGTATTTT
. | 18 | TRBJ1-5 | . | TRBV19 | CASSIARGRVSSNQPQHF | TGTGCCAGTAGTATAGCCCGGGGCAGGGTCTCTAGCAATCAGCCCCAGCATTTT
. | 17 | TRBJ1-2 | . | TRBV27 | CASSHALAGLFLYGYTF | TGTGCCAGCAGCCATGCATTGGCAGGCCTTTTTCTCTATGGCTACACCTTC
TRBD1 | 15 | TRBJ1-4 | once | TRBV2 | CASSNQGGDNEKLFF | TGTGCCAGCAGCAATCAGGGGGGAGATAATGAAAAACTGTTTTTT
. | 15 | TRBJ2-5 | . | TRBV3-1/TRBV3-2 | CASSQDLSGRETQYF | TGTGCCAGCAGCCAAGATTTGTCGGGTCGGGAGACCCAGTACTTC
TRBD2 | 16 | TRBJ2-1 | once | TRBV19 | CASSIYGTSFYNEQFF | TGTGCCAGTAGTATCTACGGGACTAGTTTCTACAATGAGCAGTTCTTC
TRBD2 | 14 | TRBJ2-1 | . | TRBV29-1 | CSVGEGLSYNEQFF | TGCAGCGTTGGGGAGGGACTCTCCTACAATGAGCAGTTCTTC
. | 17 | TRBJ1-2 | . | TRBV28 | CASSLGGMASPLYGYTF | TGTGCCAGCAGTTTAGGAGGGATGGCGTCCCCCCTCTATGGCTACACCTTC